Listed below are T cell receptor beta chains from one sample, sequenced in a study of cytomegalovirus exposure and HLA in healthy donors. The protocol was immunoSEQ multiplex PCR, while the TCRdb copy is restricted to in-frame clones and leaves out a portion. The sample has more than 85,000 clones. Source material: PBMCs. These receptors were collected from a girl aged 10 to 17 in good health and CMV-seropositive. CDR3s include the opening cysteine and the closing phenylalanine or tryptophan. The order of the fields is D gene, CDR3 length, V gene, J gene, CDR3 DNA, CDR3 protein. A D gene is named only where the DNA matches it firmly.

TRBD2,16,TRBV19,TRBJ2-1,TGTGCCAGTAGTAGGGCCAGGAGCGGGGGGGCCAATGAGCAGTTCTTC,CASSRARSGGANEQFF
TRBD1,14,TRBV5-5,TRBJ1-5,TGTGCCAGCAGCTTGACGCCAGGGGGACAGCCCCAGCATTTT,CASSLTPGGQPQHF
-,14,TRBV7-3,TRBJ1-1,TGTGCCAGCAGCGCAACGGGAGGGAACACTGAAGCTTTCTTT,CASSATGGNTEAFF
-,13,TRBV5-5,TRBJ1-2,TGTGCCAGCGGGGGGGACAACAGCTATGGCTACACCTTC,CASGGDNSYGYTF
-,14,TRBV15,TRBJ1-5,TGTGCCACCAGCCCACAGGGTAGTGATCAGCCCCAGCATTTT,CATSPQGSDQPQHF
-,13,TRBV18,TRBJ2-5,TGTGCCAGCTCACCAGGGCAGGCCGGGGCCCAGTACTTC,CASSPGQAGAQYF
TRBD1,14,TRBV25-1,TRBJ2-1,TGTGCCAGCAGTGAGAGACAGGGAAACAATGAGCAGTTCTTC,CASSERQGNNEQFF
-,15,TRBV15,TRBJ1-2,TGTGCCACCAGCAGAGAGAGTGGGGGGGCCTATGGCTACACCTTC,CATSRESGGAYGYTF
TRBD1,15,TRBV6-5,TRBJ2-1,TGTGCCAGCAGTACCCAGGGGGTCGGCTACAATGAGCAGTTCTTC,CASSTQGVGYNEQFF
TRBD1,16,TRBV5-1,TRBJ2-3,TGCGCCAGCAGTAGAAGGGGACAGGGCGGCACAGATACGCAGTATTTT,CASSRRGQGGTDTQYF
-,14,TRBV7-9,TRBJ1-2,TGTGCCAGCAGCTTTGTAGAGGTTAACTATGGCTACACCTTC,CASSFVEVNYGYTF
TRBD1,17,TRBV6-1,TRBJ1-4,TGTGCCAGCAGTGAAGCGGGGGGACAGGGTTATAATGAAAAACTGTTTTTT,CASSEAGGQGYNEKLFF
-,11,TRBV29-1,TRBJ1-2,TGCAGCGTTGACCCCGGCTATGGCTACACCTTC,CSVDPGYGYTF
-,15,TRBV6-5,TRBJ2-6,TGTGCCAGCAGCCCACAGGGATATGGGGCCAACGTCCTGACTTTC,CASSPQGYGANVLTF
TRBD2,15,TRBV5-4,TRBJ2-3,TGTGCCAGGGGACTAGCGGGGATCAGTCCAGATACGCAGTATTTT,CARGLAGISPDTQYF
TRBD1,14,TRBV9,TRBJ2-5,TGTGCCAGCAGCCGAGACAGGGGTGTGGAGACCCAGTACTTC,CASSRDRGVETQYF
TRBD1,12,TRBV7-9,TRBJ1-6,TGTGCCAGCAGCGACAGGGATTCACCCCTACACTTT,CASSDRDSPLHF
-,12,TRBV30,TRBJ2-6,TGTGCCTGTAGATCTGGGGCCAACGTCCTGACTTTC,CACRSGANVLTF
TRBD1,20,TRBV4-2,TRBJ2-2,TGTGCCAGCAGCCCCCAACAGCAAAAACTCGGGACAGGGCATTCCGGGGAGCTGTTTTTT,CASSPQQQKLGTGHSGELFF
-,16,TRBV13,TRBJ2-7,TGTGCCAGCAGCTTAGGCCTAGTGGCGAGGACAGAAGAGCAGTACTTC,CASSLGLVARTEEQYF
-,13,TRBV5-6,TRBJ1-2,TGTGCCAGCAGCCTCGACACCTCCTATGGCTACACCTTC,CASSLDTSYGYTF
TRBD1,15,TRBV4-3,TRBJ2-3,TGCGCCAGCAGCCGTACGACAGGGGACGCAGATACGCAGTATTTT,CASSRTTGDADTQYF
-,13,TRBV5-6,TRBJ1-1,TGTGCCAGCAGCTTGGGTAGAAAGACTGAAGATTTCTTT,CASSLGRKTEDFF
-,15,TRBV6-5,TRBJ2-3,TGTGCCAGCAGTCCTGGGACAACTAGCACAGATACGCAGTATTTT,CASSPGTTSTDTQYF
-,15,TRBV9,TRBJ1-2,TGTGCCAGCAGCGCAGAGGCAGGGCGAAACTATGGCTACACCTTC,CASSAEAGRNYGYTF
-,14,TRBV7-9,TRBJ1-5,TGTGCCAGCAGCTCGGAGTATAGCAATCAGCCCCAGCATTTT,CASSSEYSNQPQHF
TRBD1,13,TRBV6-6,TRBJ1-2,TGTGCCAGCAGTAAGGGACAGGTTCTTGGCTACACCTTC,CASSKGQVLGYTF
-,12,TRBV9,TRBJ1-2,TGTGCCAGCAGCGTCGGGGGGGACGGCTACACCTTC,CASSVGGDGYTF
TRBD2,15,TRBV5-1,TRBJ2-1,TGCGCCAGCAGCTTGGCGGCGGGGGGATTCAATGAGCAGTTCTTC,CASSLAAGGFNEQFF
-,17,TRBV4-3,TRBJ1-1,TGCGCCAGCAGCCAGAGGTTGACCGTTAGCATGAACACTGAAGCTTTCTTT,CASSQRLTVSMNTEAFF
TRBD2,15,TRBV18,TRBJ2-2,TGTGCCAGCTCACCACTAGCGGGGGACACCGGGGAGCTGTTTTTT,CASSPLAGDTGELFF
-,13,TRBV29-1,TRBJ1-6,TGCAGCGTGAGGGTATCCCCCAATTCACCCCTCCACTTT,CSVRVSPNSPLHF
-,14,TRBV7-2,TRBJ1-6,TGTGCCAGCAGCTTCCCGGGAAAGAATTCACCCCTCCACTTT,CASSFPGKNSPLHF
-,15,TRBV5-1,TRBJ2-5,TGCGCCAGCAGCTTGCAGGGAGGCCCGGGTGAGACCCAGTACTTC,CASSLQGGPGETQYF
-,15,TRBV7-2,TRBJ2-7,TGTGCCAGCAGCTTAGGGTTTCGGGTAGTGGGCGAGCAGTACTTC,CASSLGFRVVGEQYF
TRBD1,16,TRBV19,TRBJ1-6,TGTGCCAGTAGCACAGGGGGGAGGCCTGAGGGTTCACCCCTCCACTTT,CASSTGGRPEGSPLHF
TRBD1,14,TRBV9,TRBJ2-5,TGTGCCAGCAGCGCCCGGACAGGGGGCGAGACCCAGTACTTC,CASSARTGGETQYF
-,14,TRBV6-5,TRBJ1-6,TGTGCCAGCAGTTACACAGGATTTACTTCACCCCTCCACTTT,CASSYTGFTSPLHF
TRBD1,21,TRBV6-4,TRBJ2-4,TGTGCCAGCAGTGACTCGGAGAAGCAAAAAGGACAGGGGAATACCAAAAACATTCAGTACTTC,CASSDSEKQKGQGNTKNIQYF
-,11,TRBV30,TRBJ2-2,TGTGCCTGGGGCCCCACCCGGGAGCTGTTTTTT,CAWGPTRELFF
TRBD1,12,TRBV30,TRBJ1-6,TGTGCGCTGGACAGGGAAAATTCACCCCTCCACTTT,CALDRENSPLHF
-,14,TRBV4-1,TRBJ2-3,TGCGCCAGCAGCCAACGGAGGGGTATCGATACGCAGTATTTT,CASSQRRGIDTQYF
-,13,TRBV6-5,TRBJ1-4,TGTGCCAGCAGCCTCTCAGAGGGTGAAAAACTGTTTTTT,CASSLSEGEKLFF
TRBD2,14,TRBV4-1,TRBJ2-7,TGCGCCAGCAGCCAAGGTCCTGCGGGGGACGAGCAGTACTTC,CASSQGPAGDEQYF
TRBD1,13,TRBV10-3,TRBJ1-2,TGTGCCATCAGGAAAGACAGGGAGTCTGGCTACACCTTC,CAIRKDRESGYTF
TRBD1,15,TRBV6-5,TRBJ1-3,TGTGCCAGCAGTTACTCGACAGGGGACGGAAACACCATATATTTT,CASSYSTGDGNTIYF
TRBD2,15,TRBV5-1,TRBJ2-5,TGCGCCAGCAGCTACGATAGCGGGGCGGAAGAGACCCAGTACTTC,CASSYDSGAEETQYF
-,15,TRBV6-5,TRBJ2-5,TGTGCCAGCAGTCAGGCCACTGGATCACAAGAGACCCAGTACTTC,CASSQATGSQETQYF
-,15,TRBV18,TRBJ2-5,TGTGCCAGCTCACCACTAGCGGAGTACCAAGAGACCCAGTACTTC,CASSPLAEYQETQYF
-,14,TRBV29-1,TRBJ1-3,TGCAGCGTTGGCGCAGGCCACTCTGGAAACACCATATATTTT,CSVGAGHSGNTIYF